A selection of T cell receptor beta chains follows, all from one sample in a study of T cell responses to AZD1222 COVID-19 vaccine. TCRdb keeps only in-frame clones here, not all; method: immunoSEQ multiplex PCR. The sample shows around 150,000 clones, 94% of them seen only once. The source was peripheral blood, collected on day 0 of AZD1222 vaccination. The source is an adult in good health. Each CDR3 is given with its conserved first and last residue. Each record gives: J gene, V gene, CDR3 protein.

>TRBJ2-3|TRBV11-2
CASSGWDSRTDTQYF
>TRBJ2-2|TRBV6-5
CASSYSVGELFF
>TRBJ1-6|TRBV9
CASSPIGEPYYNSPLHF
>TRBJ1-1|TRBV5-5
CASSLMGGGTEAFF
>TRBJ1-1|TRBV29-1
CSVGGTARRNTEAFF
>TRBJ2-1|TRBV29-1
CSVEDRRTGEQFF
>TRBJ2-3|TRBV5-1
CASSLGSGTGVTDTQYF
>TRBJ1-2|TRBV18
CASSEGNRNYGYTF
>TRBJ2-3|TRBV13
CASSARGQGAPDTQYF
>TRBJ2-1|TRBV11-1
CASSLQYSARRNEQFF
>TRBJ1-5|TRBV3-1/TRBV3-2
CASSQGGSSNQPQHF
>TRBJ1-2|TRBV7-2
CASRETGFHGYTF
>TRBJ1-5|TRBV7-9
CASSLATGKLDQPQHF
>TRBJ2-5|TRBV4-2
CASSTGQGDTETQYF
>TRBJ2-3|TRBV29-1
CSVYQGYTDTQYF
>TRBJ1-2|TRBV11-2
CASSLYRGFYGYTF
>TRBJ1-6|TRBV6-5
CASRPGRNNSPLHF
>TRBJ1-2|TRBV4-1
CASSQQQGAGYGYTF
>TRBJ1-1|TRBV28
CASSLTHRDRGNTEAFF
>TRBJ1-5|TRBV3-1/TRBV3-2
CASTSSGGGNQPQHF
>TRBJ1-1|TRBV7-2
CASSLVIGTEAFF
>TRBJ1-2|TRBV7-8
CASSLFRGSPYGYTF
>TRBJ2-3|TRBV14
CASSQTGLAGITDTQYF
>TRBJ1-2|TRBV5-6
CASSSKPSLYGYTF